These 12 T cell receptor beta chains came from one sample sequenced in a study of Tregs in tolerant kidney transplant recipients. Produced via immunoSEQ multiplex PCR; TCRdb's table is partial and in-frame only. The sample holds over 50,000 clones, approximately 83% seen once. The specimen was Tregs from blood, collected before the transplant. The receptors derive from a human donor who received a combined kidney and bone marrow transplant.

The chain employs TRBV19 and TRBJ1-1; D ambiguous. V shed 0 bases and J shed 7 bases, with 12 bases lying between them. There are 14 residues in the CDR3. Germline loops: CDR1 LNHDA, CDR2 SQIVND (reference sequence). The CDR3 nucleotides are TGTGCCAGTAGTATAGATCTATTCCAGCTTGAAGCTTTCTTT. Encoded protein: CASSIDLFQLEAFF.

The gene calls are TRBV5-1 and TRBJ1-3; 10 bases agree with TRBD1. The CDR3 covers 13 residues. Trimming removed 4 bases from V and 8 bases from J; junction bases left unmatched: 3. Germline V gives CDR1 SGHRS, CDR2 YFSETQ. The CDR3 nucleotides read TGCGCCAGCAGCCCAGGGACAGGGGACACCATATATTTT. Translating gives CASSPGTGDTIYF. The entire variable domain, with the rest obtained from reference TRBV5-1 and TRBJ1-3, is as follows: KAGVTQTPRYLIKTRGQQVTLSCSPISGHRSVSWYQQTPGQGLQFLFEYFSETQRNKGNFPGRFSGRQFSNSRSEMNVSTLELGDSALYLCASSPGTGDTIYFGEGSWLTVV.

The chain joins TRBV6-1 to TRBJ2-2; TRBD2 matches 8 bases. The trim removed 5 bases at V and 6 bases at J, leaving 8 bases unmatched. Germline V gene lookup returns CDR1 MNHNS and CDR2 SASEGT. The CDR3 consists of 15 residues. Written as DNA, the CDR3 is TGTGCCAGCAGTCCCACGGGGGGGGTGGCCGGGGAGCTGTTTTTT. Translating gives CASSPTGGVAGELFF.

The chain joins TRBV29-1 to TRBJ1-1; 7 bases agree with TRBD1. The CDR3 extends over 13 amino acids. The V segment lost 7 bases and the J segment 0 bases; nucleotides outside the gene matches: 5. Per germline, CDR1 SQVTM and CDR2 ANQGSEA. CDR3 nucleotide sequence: TGCAGCGGACAGGGCCACATGAACACTGAAGCTTTCTTT. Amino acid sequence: CSGQGHMNTEAFF.

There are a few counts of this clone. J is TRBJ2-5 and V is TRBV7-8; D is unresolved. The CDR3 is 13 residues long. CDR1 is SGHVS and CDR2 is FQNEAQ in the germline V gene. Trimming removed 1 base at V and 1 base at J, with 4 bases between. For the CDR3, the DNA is TGTGCCAGCAGCTTAGGTATCCAAGAGACCCAGTACTTC. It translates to CASSLGIQETQYF.

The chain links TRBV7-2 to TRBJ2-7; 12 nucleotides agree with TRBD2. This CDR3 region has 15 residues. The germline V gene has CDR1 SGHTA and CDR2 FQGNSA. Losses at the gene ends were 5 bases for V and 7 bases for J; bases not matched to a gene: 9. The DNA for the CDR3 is TGTGCCAGCAGCAAAGGACTAGCGGGATCGGTTGAGCAGTACTTC. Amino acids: CASSKGLAGSVEQYF.

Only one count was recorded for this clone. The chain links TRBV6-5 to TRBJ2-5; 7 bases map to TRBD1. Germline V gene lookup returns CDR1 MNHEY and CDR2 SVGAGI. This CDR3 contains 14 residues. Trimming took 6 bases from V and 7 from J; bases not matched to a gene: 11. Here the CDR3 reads CASSSFGTAGTQYF. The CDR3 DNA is TGTGCCAGCAGCTCATTCGGGACAGCCGGGACCCAGTACTTC.

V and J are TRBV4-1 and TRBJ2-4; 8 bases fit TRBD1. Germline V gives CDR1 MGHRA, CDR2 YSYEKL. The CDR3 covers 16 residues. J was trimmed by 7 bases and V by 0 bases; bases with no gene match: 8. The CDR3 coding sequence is TGCGCCAGCAGCCAAGATATCACGGACAGGGTGAACATTCAGTACTTC. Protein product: CASSQDITDRVNIQYF.

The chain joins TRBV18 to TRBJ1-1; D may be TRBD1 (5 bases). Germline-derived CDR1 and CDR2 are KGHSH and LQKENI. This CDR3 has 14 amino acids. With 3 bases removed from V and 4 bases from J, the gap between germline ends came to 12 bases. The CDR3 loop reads CASSPTAKGTEAFF. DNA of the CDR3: TGTGCCAGCTCACCGACAGCAAAAGGCACTGAAGCTTTCTTT.

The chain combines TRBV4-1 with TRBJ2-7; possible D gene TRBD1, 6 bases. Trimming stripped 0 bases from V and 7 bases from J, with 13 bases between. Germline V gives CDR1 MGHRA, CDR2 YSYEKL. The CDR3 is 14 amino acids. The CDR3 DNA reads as TGCGCCAGCAGCCAAGATCTAGGGGGACGGGAGCAGTACTTC. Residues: CASSQDLGGREQYF.

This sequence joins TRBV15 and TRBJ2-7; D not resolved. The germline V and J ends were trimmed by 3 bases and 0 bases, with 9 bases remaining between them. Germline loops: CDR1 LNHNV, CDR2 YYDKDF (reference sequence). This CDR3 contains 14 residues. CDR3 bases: TGTGCCACCAGCAGCAAGTTAGTCTCCTACGAGCAGTACTTC. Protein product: CATSSKLVSYEQYF.

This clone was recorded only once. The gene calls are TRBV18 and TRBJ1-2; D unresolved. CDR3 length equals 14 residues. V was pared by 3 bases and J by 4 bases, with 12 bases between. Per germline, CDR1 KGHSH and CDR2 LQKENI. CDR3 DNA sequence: TGTGCCAGCTCACCGACCCAAGAACTCTATGGCTACACCTTC. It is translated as CASSPTQELYGYTF.